One sample yielded the 26 T cell receptor beta chains listed below, sequenced in a study of OX40 agonist ivuxolimab in advanced cancers. The repertoire was sequenced with immunoSEQ multiplex PCR; TCRdb's copy has only in-frame clones and lacks some. The table lists tens of thousands of clones, 70% to 90% of them singletons. Sequenced material: CD4+ or CD8+ T cells sorted from blood, taken in a trial of the OX40 agonist ivuxolimab. The receptors stem from an adult with an advanced solid tumor such as melanoma, head and neck, liver or kidney cancer.

This chain links TRBV5-8 with TRBJ2-1; 10 bases map to TRBD2. The V and J ends lost 4 bases and 7 bases, in that order; junction bases with no gene match: 8. The CDR3 consists of 15 residues. CDR1 and CDR2 from the germline V gene are SGHTS and YDEGEE. CDR3 sequence reads: CASSAPAGGLNEQFF. DNA for the CDR3: TGTGCCAGCAGCGCCCCAGCGGGAGGGTTAAATGAGCAGTTCTTC. Variable domain in full (rest from reference TRBV5-8 and TRBJ2-1): EAGVTQSPTHLIKTRGQQATLRCSPISGHTSVYWYQQALGLGLQFLLWYDEGEERNRGNFPPRFSGRQFPNYSSELNVNALELEDSALYLCASSAPAGGLNEQFFGPGTRLTVL.

The rearrangement uses TRBV10-2 and TRBJ2-2; TRBD2 matches 7 bases. There are 18 residues in the CDR3. CDR1 and CDR2 from the germline V gene are WSHSY and SAAADI. Losses at the gene ends were 4 bases for V and 0 bases for J; bases not matched to a gene: 11. The CDR3 DNA sequence: TGCGCCAGCAGTGGGGAGTTGCGGGACTACCCGAACACCGGGGAGCTGTTTTTT. Amino acids: CASSGELRDYPNTGELFF.

This chain connects TRBV5-1 to TRBJ2-3; 10 bases are a match to TRBD1. Germline loops: CDR1 SGHRS, CDR2 YFSETQ. The CDR3 totals 15 residues. The trim removed 4 bases at V and 1 base at J, leaving 3 bases unmatched. The CDR3 region is CASSAGTGGTDTQYF. CDR3 DNA: TGCGCCAGCAGCGCGGGGACAGGGGGCACAGATACGCAGTATTTT. Full variable domain (missing parts from reference TRBV5-1 and TRBJ2-3): KAGVTQTPRYLIKTRGQQVTLSCSPISGHRSVSWYQQTPGQGLQFLFEYFSETQRNKGNFPGRFSGRQFSNSRSEMNVSTLELGDSALYLCASSAGTGGTDTQYFGPGTRLTVL.

This clone was seen only a few times. The chain combines TRBV6-1 with TRBJ2-2; TRBD1 is a possible D gene (6 bases). The CDR3 loop spans 13 amino acids. Deletions cut 10 bases from V and 3 bases from J, with 12 bases between. The V gene's germline CDR1 is MNHNS and CDR2 SASEGT. The CDR3 DNA sequence: TGTGCCAAATACAGGGATGACACCGGGGAGCTGTTTTTT. Its protein is CAKYRDDTGELFF.

This chain links TRBV5-4 with TRBJ2-1; a weak D match, TRBD1 (6 bases). Trimming stripped 0 bases from V and 4 bases from J, with 14 bases between. CDR1 is SGHNT, CDR2 YYREEE, per germline (reference sequence). The CDR3 covers 16 residues. CDR3 bases: TGTGCCAGCAGCTTGGCGGCGGCAGGGGTTTACAATGAGCAGTTCTTC. It yields the protein CASSLAAAGVYNEQFF.

The rearrangement links TRBV7-9 to TRBJ2-1; D is perhaps TRBD2 (5 bases). Trimming left V 4 bases short and J 4 bases short, with 11 bases between. The CDR3 totals 14 residues. Germline CDR1 is SEHNR and CDR2 is FQNEAQ (reference sequence). In nucleotides, the CDR3 is TGTGCCAGCAGCTCACCTAGCAGGTACAATGAGCAGTTCTTC. The encoded protein is CASSSPSRYNEQFF.

In DNA, the CDR3 is TGTGCCAGCAGTGAAGTCCTGGGACCAGGGGAGACCCAGTACTTC. It encodes CASSEVLGPGETQYF. The V gene is TRBV2, the J gene TRBJ2-5; the D call may be TRBD1 or TRBD2 (5 bases each). In germline, CDR1 is SNHLY, CDR2 FYNNEI. The CDR3 contains 15 residues. With 1 base removed from V and 5 bases from J, the gap between germline ends came to 14 bases.

The chain links TRBV6-1 to TRBJ1-4; D unclear. The germline gives CDR1 MNHNS, CDR2 SASEGT. Deletions cut 3 bases from V and 2 bases from J, with 7 bases between. The CDR3 sequence is 14 residues long. CDR3 residues: CASSDWATNEKLFF. In DNA, the CDR3 is TGTGCCAGCAGTGATTGGGCTACTAATGAAAAACTGTTTTTT.

Only one count was recorded for this clone. The rearrangement uses TRBV4-1 and TRBJ2-5; perhaps TRBD2 as D (7 bases). The CDR3 is 14 amino acids. Germline V gives CDR1 MGHRA, CDR2 YSYEKL. V dropped 4 bases and J dropped 6 bases, with 15 bases sitting between them. The CDR3 protein is CASSPPGGQKTQYF. In DNA form, the CDR3 reads TGCGCCAGCAGCCCCCCCGGGGGGCAGAAGACCCAGTACTTC.

The CDR3 protein is CASSDPTGTEEKLFF. The CDR3, as DNA: TGTGCCAGCAGTGATCCGACAGGGACGGAGGAAAAACTGTTTTTT. The chain carries TRBV2 and TRBJ1-4; 7 positions match TRBD1. The germline CDR1 and CDR2 sequences are SNHLY and FYNNEI. V was clipped by 3 bases and J by 8 bases; unmatched bases: 9. The CDR3 runs 15 residues.

The count of this clone is one. The chain is built from TRBV28 and TRBJ1-5, with D possibly matching TRBD1 (6 bases). The ends were cut back, 6 bases at V and 5 bases at J, with 17 bases in the middle. This CDR3 is 15 amino acids long. Per germline, CDR1 MDHEN and CDR2 SYDVKM. Here the CDR3 reads CASRTAGEVYQPQHF. The CDR3 nucleotides are TGTGCCAGCAGGACGGCAGGGGAGGTTTATCAGCCCCAGCATTTT. Combining the CDR3 with reference TRBV28 and TRBJ1-5 gives the whole variable domain DVKVTQSSRYLVKRTGEKVFLECVQDMDHENMFWYRQDPGLGLRLIYFSYDVKMKEKGDIPEGYSVSREKKERFSLILESASTNQTSMYLCASRTAGEVYQPQHFGDGTRLSIL.

J is TRBJ1-1 and V is TRBV2; D may be TRBD1 (5 bases). CDR1 and CDR2 (germline): SNHLY, FYNNEI. The V end was cut by 1 base, the J end by 1 base, with 13 bases between. This CDR3 region has 16 residues. The CDR3 sequence is CASSEDYVQGNTEAFF. The CDR3 coding sequence is TGTGCCAGCAGTGAAGATTACGTTCAGGGGAACACTGAAGCTTTCTTT.

The V gene is TRBV20-1, the J gene TRBJ2-7, with D unclear. The V end lost 5 bases, the J end lost 4 bases, and 9 bases lay between the germline ends. The CDR3 consists of 11 residues. The germline CDR1 and CDR2 sequences are DFQATT and SNEGSKA (reference sequence). CDR3 in amino acids: CSAPRDYEQYF. The CDR3 nucleotides are TGCAGTGCTCCCCGCGATTACGAGCAGTACTTC.

The V gene is TRBV5-6, the J gene TRBJ2-3; no clear D gene. V was shortened by 7 bases and J by 0 bases, with 18 bases between the two germline ends. Per germline, CDR1 SGHDT and CDR2 YYEEEE. This CDR3 has 16 residues. The CDR3 protein is CASLGWPQTSTDTQYF. DNA of the CDR3: TGTGCCAGCCTGGGTTGGCCCCAGACTAGCACAGATACGCAGTATTTT.

The chain joins TRBV7-2 to TRBJ2-1, with TRBD2 identical over 11 bases. This CDR3 has 15 amino acids. CDR1 SGHTA and CDR2 FQGNSA come from the germline V gene. V lost 4 bases to trimming and J lost 5 bases; unmatched junction nucleotides: 4. CDR3 nucleotides: TGTGCCAGCAGCTCCCTAGCGGGGGGCGACAATGAGCAGTTCTTC. This encodes CASSSLAGGDNEQFF. Using reference TRBV7-2 and TRBJ2-1 for the parts outside the CDR3, the full variable domain is GAGVSQSPSNKVTEKGKDVELRCDPISGHTALYWYRQSLGQGLEFLIYFQGNSAPDKSGLPSDRFSAERTGGSVSTLTIQRTQQEDSAVYLCASSSLAGGDNEQFFGPGTRLTVL.

The chain has TRBV27 and TRBJ2-7; D might be TRBD1 or TRBD2, each matching 5 bases. Deletions cut 6 bases from V and 2 bases from J, with 11 bases between. CDR3 length equals 13 residues. Germline values: CDR1 MNHEY, CDR2 SMNVEV (reference sequence). The CDR3 DNA sequence: TGTGCCAGCAGCCCCAGGGAGACCTACGAGCAGTACTTC. Protein sequence: CASSPRETYEQYF.

The chain joins TRBV27 to TRBJ1-4; the match to TRBD1 covers 10 bases. Losses at the gene ends were 4 bases for V and 6 bases for J; bases not matched to a gene: 5. The CDR3 is 15 amino acids. Germline loops: CDR1 MNHEY, CDR2 SMNVEV (reference sequence). The CDR3 DNA reads as TGTGCCAGCAGTTCCTCGGGACAGGGGTATGAAAAACTGTTTTTT. It codes for CASSSSGQGYEKLFF.

The rearrangement links TRBV14 to TRBJ2-7; D is ambiguous. Germline values: CDR1 SGHDN, CDR2 FVKESK. CDR3 length: 13 residues. The V and J ends lost 3 bases and 1 base respectively, with 7 bases between them. In DNA, the CDR3 is TGTGCCAGCAGCCATGTGGGGTCCTACGAGCAGTACTTC. Amino acids: CASSHVGSYEQYF.

This chain links TRBV6-5 with TRBJ1-4; the match to TRBD1 covers 7 bases. This CDR3 comprises 15 residues. V lost 2 bases, J lost 4 bases, and 4 bases stayed unmatched. Per germline, CDR1 MNHEY and CDR2 SVGAGI. DNA for the CDR3: TGTGCCAGCAGTTACACGGGACAGATTAATGAAAAACTGTTTTTT. This gives the protein CASSYTGQINEKLFF.

V and J are TRBV6-1 and TRBJ2-7; perhaps TRBD1 as D (5 bases). Trimming took off 0 bases at V and 0 bases at J, with 15 bases between the two ends. Germline CDR1 reads MNHNS; CDR2 reads SASEGT. The CDR3 contains 17 residues. CDR3 nucleotide sequence: TGTGCCAGCAGTGAAGCGGAAGGGGCTTATTTCTCCTACGAGCAGTACGTC. Its protein is CASSEAEGAYFSYEQYV.

V is TRBV4-3 and J is TRBJ2-6, with a tentative D call TRBD2 (6 bases). With 0 bases removed from V and 4 bases from J, the gap between germline ends came to 22 bases. This CDR3 is 20 amino acids long. Per the germline V gene, CDR1 is LGHNA and CDR2 is YSLEER. The CDR3 spells CASSQELTWDWGTGANVLTF. The CDR3 nucleotides read TGCGCCAGCAGCCAAGAATTGACGTGGGACTGGGGAACCGGGGCCAACGTCCTGACTTTC.

This chain uses TRBV7-9 with TRBJ2-1; D unclear. The CDR3 consists of 13 residues. V shed 0 bases and J shed 5 bases, with 5 bases lying between them. Germline CDR1 reads SEHNR; CDR2 reads FQNEAQ (reference sequence). The CDR3 bases are TGTGCCAGCAGCTTAGCCCCGGACAATGAGCAGTTCTTC. It is translated as CASSLAPDNEQFF.

The chain has TRBV6-6 and TRBJ2-7; D is unresolved. Per germline, CDR1 MNHNY and CDR2 SVGAGI (reference sequence). This CDR3 has 13 amino acids. Trimming took off 4 bases at V and 6 bases at J, with 13 bases between the two ends. CDR3 sequence (DNA): TGTGCCAGCAGTTTCCCGACGGATCCCGAGCAGTACTTC. The encoded protein is CASSFPTDPEQYF.

J is TRBJ1-1 and V is TRBV29-1; D gene uncertain. This CDR3 contains 14 residues. Per germline, CDR1 SQVTM and CDR2 ANQGSEA. V lost 0 bases, J lost 1 base, and 9 bases lay in between. The CDR3 region is CSVEDRVGNTEAFF. CDR3 nucleotides: TGCAGCGTTGAAGATCGTGTGGGGAACACTGAAGCTTTCTTT.

This clone is a singleton in its sample. The chain employs TRBV27 and TRBJ1-5; TRBD1 aligns across 7 bases. This CDR3 spans 14 amino acids. Germline V lookup: CDR1 MNHEY, CDR2 SMNVEV (reference sequence). Trimming cost V 5 bases and J 5 bases; bases outside gene matches: 6. The CDR3 DNA reads TGTGCCAGCAGTCCTCGACAGGGTTATCAGCCCCAGCATTTT. Its protein is CASSPRQGYQPQHF.

CDR3 sequence (DNA): TGTGCCAGCTGCGGCGAGCGGGAGGGCCGTTTCCCTGAGCAGTTCTTC. Translated: CASCGEREGRFPEQFF. The chain recombines TRBV2 with TRBJ2-1; TRBD2 aligns across 10 bases. After removal of 8 bases from V and 9 bases from J, the junction contained 16 bases not matched to a gene. The CDR3 consists of 16 residues. The germline V gene encodes CDR1 SNHLY and CDR2 FYNNEI.